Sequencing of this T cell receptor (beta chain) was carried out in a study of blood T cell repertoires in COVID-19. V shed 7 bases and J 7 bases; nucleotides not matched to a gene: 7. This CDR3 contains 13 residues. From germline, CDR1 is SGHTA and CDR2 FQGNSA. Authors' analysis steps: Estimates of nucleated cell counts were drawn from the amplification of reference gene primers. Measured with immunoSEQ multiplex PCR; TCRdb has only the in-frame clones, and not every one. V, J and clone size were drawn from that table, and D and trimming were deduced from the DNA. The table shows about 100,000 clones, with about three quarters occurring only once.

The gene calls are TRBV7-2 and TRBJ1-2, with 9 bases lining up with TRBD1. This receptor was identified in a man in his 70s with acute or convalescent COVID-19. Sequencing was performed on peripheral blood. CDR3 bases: TGTGCCAGCACCCAGGGGACAGGGTCTGGCTACACCTTC. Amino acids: CASTQGTGSGYTF.